A selection of T cell receptor beta chains follows, all from one sample in a study of CD8 T cells in Susac syndrome. TCRdb reprocessed the immunoSEQ multiplex PCR reads via MiXCR and lists one record per CDR3 protein. The sample records 150,000 or so distinct CDR3 sequences, around 94% being singletons. Sequenced input: CD4+ T cells from PBMCs. The receptors here all came from a human donor in good health. CDR3s include the opening cysteine and the closing phenylalanine or tryptophan. Fields, in order: J gene, V gene, CDR3 protein.

j_gene: TRBJ2-7
v_gene: TRBV29-1
CDR3aa: CSVLPRGGTYEQYF

j_gene: TRBJ2-1
v_gene: TRBV12-3/TRBV12-4
CDR3aa: CASSPRWTSPNEQFF

j_gene: TRBJ2-7
v_gene: TRBV5-1
CDR3aa: CASSPADIRGYEQYF

j_gene: TRBJ2-6
v_gene: TRBV12-3/TRBV12-4
CDR3aa: CASSRSDVLTF

j_gene: TRBJ2-1
v_gene: TRBV9
CDR3aa: CASSVGSPNEQFF

j_gene: TRBJ2-1
v_gene: TRBV12-3/TRBV12-4
CDR3aa: CASSLTGTVQNEQFF

j_gene: TRBJ1-6
v_gene: TRBV7-3
CDR3aa: CASSLQGADNSPLHF

j_gene: TRBJ2-3
v_gene: TRBV29-1
CDR3aa: CSVDPRESTDTQYF

j_gene: TRBJ1-6
v_gene: TRBV9
CDR3aa: CASSPTDGFNSPLHF

j_gene: TRBJ2-1
v_gene: TRBV3-1
CDR3aa: CASSPGQGAPRYQFF

j_gene: TRBJ1-1
v_gene: TRBV3-1
CDR3aa: CASSQDGRVNTEAFF

j_gene: TRBJ2-1
v_gene: TRBV29-1
CDR3aa: CSVDAPQGDEQFF

j_gene: TRBJ2-5
v_gene: TRBV30
CDR3aa: CAWTRRGGAETQYF

j_gene: TRBJ2-1
v_gene: TRBV7-9
CDR3aa: CASSILGVEQFF

j_gene: TRBJ2-3
v_gene: TRBV20-1
CDR3aa: CSARGHPSGGARWTQYF

j_gene: TRBJ2-5
v_gene: TRBV18
CDR3aa: CASSPGASKETQYF

j_gene: TRBJ2-3
v_gene: TRBV5-4
CDR3aa: CASSKSQSGADTQYF

j_gene: TRBJ1-6
v_gene: TRBV3-1
CDR3aa: CASSQGARISPLHF

j_gene: TRBJ1-1
v_gene: TRBV5-5
CDR3aa: CASNGGRSTEAFF

j_gene: TRBJ2-2
v_gene: TRBV21-1
CDR3aa: CASSKQLQGTAGELFF

j_gene: TRBJ1-2
v_gene: TRBV20-1
CDR3aa: CSASQTGGNYGYTF

j_gene: TRBJ1-2
v_gene: TRBV23-1
CDR3aa: CASSQHQGTGSAMGYTF